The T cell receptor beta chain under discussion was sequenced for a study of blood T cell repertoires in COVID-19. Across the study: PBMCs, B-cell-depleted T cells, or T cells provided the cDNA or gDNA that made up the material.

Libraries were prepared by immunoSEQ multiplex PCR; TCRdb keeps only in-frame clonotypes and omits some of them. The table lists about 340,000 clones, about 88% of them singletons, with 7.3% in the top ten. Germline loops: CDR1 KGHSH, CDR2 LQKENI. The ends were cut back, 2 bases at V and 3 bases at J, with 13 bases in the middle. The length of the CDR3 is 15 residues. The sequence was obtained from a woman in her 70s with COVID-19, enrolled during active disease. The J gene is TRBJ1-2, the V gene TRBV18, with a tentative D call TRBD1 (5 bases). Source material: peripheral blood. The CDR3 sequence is CASSPSTAGDYGYTF. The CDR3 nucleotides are TGTGCCAGCTCACCAAGCACAGCGGGGGACTATGGCTACACCTTC.